The present TCR beta chain was sequenced within a study of shared clonotypes between healthy human individuals (TCRdb year 2020). About the investigation overall: The cohort comprised a couple of women and three men aged 18 to 49 years. Per donor, three plates each were used for CD4 naive and CD4 memory, two for CD8 naive, and one for CD8 memory. Blood TCR repertoires of a handful of healthy adults were deeply sequenced to estimate repertoire size and the extent of clonotype sharing between individuals. Libraries were prepared and TCR repertoires were sequenced by different laboratories using diverse techniques, in order to increase sequencing depth and limit assay-specific biases. Each donor's leukapheresis produced roughly between roughly 0.85 and 10 billion PBMCs. Paper-wide results and their limitations: Pairwise subsampling indicated that sequencing depth was expected to affect the degree of clonotype sharing among donors. Higher generation probabilities were observed for clonotypes shared by all four sorted-subset donors than for non-shared clonotypes. Because the study included a small number of donors, the genetic and exposure-history diversity represented was limited. Incomplete sequencing was indicated by rarefaction of sorted-subset datasets, despite the large sequencing depth. Sampling was limited to blood, and TCR repertoires in tissue likely differ from TCR repertoires in blood. Sharing across a handful of donors was observed for about 5% of naive CD4, about 3.2% of naive CD8, 2% to 2.5% of memory CD4, and over 0.3% of memory CD8 clonotypes. Naive subsets generally had larger estimated clonotype richness than memory subsets.

TCR CDR3 regions were amplified from genomic DNA by multiplex PCR using the deep immunoSEQ assay. Genomic DNA extracted from each cell subset was distributed evenly over all wells of several immunoSEQ 96-well plates, and each plate served as one replicate. For sorted subsets, 200 to 250 ng of genomic DNA, equivalent to some 30,000 T cell genomes, went into each replicate PCR. Purified libraries were quantified with a Qubit 3.0 fluorometer, sized on a Bioanalyzer 2100, and re-quantified with the KAPA Library Quantification kit. Every immunoSEQ 96-well plate was sequenced on a separate single-read 150-cycle Illumina NextSeq 550 flow cell. In the authors' own workflow: The immunoSEQ output contained only junctional sequences without quality scores, so filtering could not match that applied to full-length reads. Sequences were annotated with PyIR, a Python wrapper for IgBLAST v1.9, using IMGT germline references to assign V/J genes and CDR3. Any read was removed if the V/J assignment was weak (E-value above 1e-6), the CDR3 was missing, or the read contained stop codons, out-of-frame junctions, or ambiguous translated residues. V3J clonotypes were defined by identical inferred V gene, J gene, and CDR3 amino acid sequence. Percentage overlap between repertoires was calculated by dividing the number of shared unique clonotypes by the size of the smaller repertoire. RTK rarefaction, the Chao1 estimator, and Recon v2.1 estimates of unobserved clonotypes were used to assess repertoire richness. OLGA was used to compute generation probabilities for all TCRbeta clonotypes that the gDNA method yielded from a handful of donors. TCRdb obtained this table from immuneACCESS and retained in-frame rearrangements with V and J assigned. These tables miss some clones; where compared with another copy, unresolved V genes account for less than half of the shortfall, and the remainder is unexplained. The DNA gave D and trimming, while V, J and clone size come from that table. Here the sample has fewer than 1.6 million clones; 97% to 99% occur a single time. The ten largest account for around 0.33% of the sample.

The donors were healthy, HIV-negative adults who had no recently reported acute infections or vaccinations. Every donor was a Caucasian adult living in Nashville, Tennessee, USA. Magnetic negative selection was used to enrich CD4+ T cells, after which naive cells were positively selected on CD45RA and the negative fraction became the memory subset. Blood was obtained by leukapheresis, after which PBMCs were separated by Ficoll-Histopaque density gradient centrifugation and cryopreserved in liquid nitrogen vapor phase. Purity and quantity of every magnetically sorted T cell population were checked by analytical flow cytometry. Genomic DNA was isolated from every sorted fraction and measured by UV absorbance on a Nanodrop 2000c. CDR3 length: 15 amino acids, cysteine to phenylalanine. This entry keeps only the CDR3 DNA: 45 bases, framed from base 1. Trimming at the junction amounts to 0 bases on V and 0 bases on J, and the germline ends lie 7 bases apart. Looking up the germline V gene (reference sequence) yields CDR1 SGHKS and CDR2 YYEKEE.

Comments on this clone: The antigen it recognizes is unknown. Qualities for individual bases were not recorded, and no much larger clone is one base off.

This receptor was obtained from a man younger than 45 in good health. The rearranged segments are TRBV5-5 and TRBJ1-5; no D gene call is confident. The sequenced material came from naive CD4+ T cells sorted from blood. This specimen's cell subset or site label, interpreted: CD45RA+ positively selected. The bases read TGTGCCAGCAGCTTGGAGGGTATTAGCAATCAGCCCCAGCATTTT. It specifies CASSLEGISNQPQHF.